A selection of T cell receptor beta chains follows, all from one sample in a study of blood T cell repertoires in COVID-19. Measured with immunoSEQ multiplex PCR; TCRdb has only the in-frame clones, and not every one. This repertoire shows about 300,000 clones, around 87% found once; its top ten account for roughly 2.3%. The material sequenced was peripheral blood. These receptors were taken from a man aged 18 to 29 with active or convalescent COVID-19. CDR3s include the opening cysteine and the closing phenylalanine or tryptophan. Fields, in order: D gene, V gene, J gene, clone size, CDR3 protein, CDR3 DNA. The D gene is left open where the match is weak. Not all rows give a size; the values are once, few, many and, for expanded clones, a class.

>NA|TRBV2|TRBJ1-5|NA
CASSVRVGQPQHF
TGTGCCAGCAGTGTGAGGGTAGGTCAGCCCCAGCATTTT
>NA|TRBV7-7|TRBJ2-5|NA
CASSSTGVAETQYF
TGTGCCAGCAGCTCAACCGGGGTGGCGGAGACCCAGTACTTC
>TRBD2|TRBV13|TRBJ2-3|many
CASSLNWIREGGTDTQYF
TGTGCCAGCAGCTTAAATTGGATACGGGAGGGCGGCACAGATACGCAGTATTTT
>NA|TRBV5-6|TRBJ1-5|NA
CASSFRDLGNQPQHF
TGTGCCAGCAGCTTCAGGGATCTTGGCAATCAGCCCCAGCATTTT
>TRBD1|TRBV27|TRBJ1-4|NA
CASSPDRGGEKLFF
TGTGCCAGCAGTCCGGACAGGGGAGGCGAAAAACTGTTTTTT
>NA|TRBV27|TRBJ1-1|NA
CASSLIGGTVEAFF
TGTGCCAGCAGTTTAATAGGAGGGACGGTTGAAGCTTTCTTT
>NA|TRBV27|TRBJ2-7|few
CASSGGEQYF
TGTGCCAGCAGTGGGGGGGAGCAGTACTTC
>NA|TRBV7-9|TRBJ1-6|NA
CAVGQYSSYNSPLHF
TGTGCCGTAGGACAGTACAGCTCCTATAATTCACCCCTCCACTTT
>TRBD2|TRBV7-3|TRBJ2-3|NA
CASSLTAGGGGGTDTQYF
TGTGCCAGCAGCTTAACAGCGGGAGGAGGTGGGGGAACAGATACGCAGTATTTT
>NA|TRBV10-2|TRBJ1-1|few
CASRRGQITEAFF
TGCGCCAGCAGGCGAGGACAGATCACTGAAGCTTTCTTT
>NA|TRBV19|TRBJ2-3|NA
CASLGPKGRTDTQYF
TGTGCCAGTTTGGGGCCTAAAGGAAGAACAGATACGCAGTATTTT
>TRBD2|TRBV18|TRBJ2-5|NA
CASSPPGLGAGETQYF
TGTGCCAGCTCACCACCGGGACTAGGAGCGGGAGAGACCCAGTACTTC
>NA|TRBV4-3|TRBJ1-5|NA
CASSQVWGVGDGGYGNQPQHF
TGCGCCAGCAGCCAAGTATGGGGAGTCGGGGACGGAGGGTACGGGAATCAGCCCCAGCATTTT
>TRBD2|TRBV27|TRBJ2-7|NA
CTEAGGHDYEQYF
TGTACCGAGGCGGGGGGCCATGACTACGAGCAGTACTTC
>NA|TRBV7-9|TRBJ2-1|NA
CASSPRQGSYNEQFF
TGTGCCAGCAGCCCCCGGCAGGGCTCCTACAATGAGCAGTTCTTC
>TRBD1|TRBV27|TRBJ2-7|NA
CASSLATGNEQYF
TGTGCCAGCAGTTTGGCGACAGGGAACGAGCAGTACTTC
>TRBD2|TRBV4-2|TRBJ2-5|NA
CASSQAGGQTQYF
TGTGCCAGCAGCCAAGCGGGGGGGCAGACCCAGTACTTC
>TRBD2|TRBV4-1|TRBJ2-7|NA
CASSQRTSVIHEQYF
TGCGCCAGCAGCCAGAGGACTAGCGTAATTCACGAGCAGTACTTC
>TRBD1|TRBV10-3|TRBJ1-3|NA
CAIRDRVAGNTIYF
TGTGCCATCAGAGACAGGGTCGCAGGAAACACCATATATTTT
>NA|TRBV23-1|TRBJ1-1|NA
CASSHTLLDRPNTEAFF
TGCGCCAGCAGTCATACTCTTCTTGACAGGCCGAACACTGAAGCTTTCTTT
>NA|TRBV28|TRBJ1-1|NA
CASSDMPNTEAFF
TGTGCCAGTTCGGACATGCCGAACACTGAAGCTTTCTTT
>TRBD2|TRBV5-8|TRBJ2-3|NA
CASSLALVAGVTDTQYF
TGTGCCAGCAGCTTGGCCCTGGTAGCGGGAGTGACAGATACGCAGTATTTT
>NA|TRBV28|TRBJ2-3|NA
CASSPSGTDTQYF
TGTGCCAGCAGTCCCTCGGGCACAGATACGCAGTATTTT
>TRBD1|TRBV14|TRBJ1-2|NA
CASSQGQGGTRGYTF
TGTGCCAGCAGCCAGGGACAGGGAGGGACGAGGGGCTACACCTTC
>TRBD2|TRBV5-6|TRBJ2-7|NA
CASSGTYGRGSYEQYF
TGTGCCAGCAGCGGAACGTACGGGAGGGGCTCCTACGAGCAGTACTTC
>NA|TRBV27|TRBJ1-4|NA
CASSFSGFGSNEKLFF
TGTGCCAGCAGTTTTTCTGGGTTCGGGTCTAATGAAAAACTGTTTTTT
>NA|TRBV9|TRBJ2-7|NA
CASSASTRNYEQYF
TGTGCCAGCAGCGCCTCGACAAGGAACTACGAGCAGTACTTC
>NA|TRBV29-1|TRBJ2-7|NA
CSTRYGGMQYF
TGCAGCACTCGGTACGGGGGAATGCAGTACTTC
>TRBD1|TRBV28|TRBJ2-6|NA
CASSANTWGTARVEFSGANVLTF
TGTGCCAGCAGTGCTAACACGTGGGGGACAGCCCGCGTCGAGTTTTCTGGGGCCAACGTCCTGACTTTC
>NA|TRBV10-3|TRBJ2-7|NA
CAISERTDSYEQYF
TGTGCCATCAGTGAGCGGACAGACTCCTACGAGCAGTACTTC
>NA|TRBV4-3|TRBJ1-5|NA
CASSQDRGGRQPQHF
TGCGCCAGCAGCCAAGATAGGGGAGGGCGGCAGCCCCAGCATTTT
>NA|TRBV12-5|TRBJ2-7|NA
CASAPTGAYEQYF
TGTGCTAGTGCCCCGACCGGAGCCTACGAGCAGTACTTC
>TRBD1|TRBV10-2|TRBJ1-2|NA
CASSGTGDYGYTF
TGCGCCAGCAGTGGGACAGGCGACTATGGCTACACCTTC
>NA|TRBV7-9|TRBJ1-5|NA
CASSIGGGYQPQHF
TGTGCCAGCAGCATTGGCGGGGGCTATCAGCCCCAGCATTTT
>NA|TRBV6-5|TRBJ2-1|NA
CASSSQSGHYNEQFF
TGTGCCAGCAGTTCTCAGAGCGGGCACTACAATGAGCAGTTCTTC
>TRBD1|TRBV27|TRBJ1-5|once
CASSLEGVDRGNQPQHF
TGTGCCAGCAGTCTGGAGGGGGTGGACAGGGGTAATCAGCCCCAGCATTTT
>NA|TRBV6-5|TRBJ2-5|NA
CASTPPGEETQYF
TGTGCCAGCACCCCCCCGGGTGAAGAGACCCAGTACTTC
>NA|TRBV9|TRBJ2-1|once
CASSGSDEQFF
TGTGCCAGCTCGGGGAGCGATGAGCAGTTCTTC
>TRBD1|TRBV19|TRBJ2-7|once
CASSANGQGEQYF
TGTGCCAGTAGCGCGAACGGACAGGGCGAGCAGTACTTC
>TRBD2|TRBV4-2|TRBJ2-1|NA
CASSRPGTSGNEQFF
TGTGCCAGCAGCCGACCAGGGACTAGCGGCAATGAGCAGTTCTTC
>NA|TRBV21-1|TRBJ1-5|once
CASSYQGGTGGIYQPQHF
TGTGCCAGCAGCTACCAAGGGGGGACAGGGGGCATATATCAGCCCCAGCATTTT